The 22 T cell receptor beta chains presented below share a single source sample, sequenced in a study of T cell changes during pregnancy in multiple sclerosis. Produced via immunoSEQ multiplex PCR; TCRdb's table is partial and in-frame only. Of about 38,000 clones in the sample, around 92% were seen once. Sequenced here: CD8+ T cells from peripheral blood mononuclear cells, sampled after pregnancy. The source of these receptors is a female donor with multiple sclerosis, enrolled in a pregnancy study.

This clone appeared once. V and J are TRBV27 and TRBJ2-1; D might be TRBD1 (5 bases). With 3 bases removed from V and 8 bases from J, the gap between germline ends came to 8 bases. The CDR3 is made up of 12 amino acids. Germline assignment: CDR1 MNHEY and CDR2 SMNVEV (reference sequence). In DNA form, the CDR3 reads TGTGCCAGCAGTTTCATAGGGGATGAGCAGTTCTTC. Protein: CASSFIGDEQFF.

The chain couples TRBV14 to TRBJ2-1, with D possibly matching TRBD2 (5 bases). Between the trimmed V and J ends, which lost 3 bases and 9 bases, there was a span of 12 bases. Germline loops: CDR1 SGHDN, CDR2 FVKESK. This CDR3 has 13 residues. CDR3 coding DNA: TGTGCCAGCAGCCACGCCACTAGAACTGAGCAGTTCTTC. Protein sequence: CASSHATRTEQFF.

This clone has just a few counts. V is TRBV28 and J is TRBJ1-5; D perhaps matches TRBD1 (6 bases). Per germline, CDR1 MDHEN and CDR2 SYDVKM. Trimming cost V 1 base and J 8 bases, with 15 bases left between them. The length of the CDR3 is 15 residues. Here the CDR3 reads CASSLYAGRGKPQHF. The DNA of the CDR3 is TGTGCCAGCAGTTTATATGCGGGCAGGGGAAAGCCCCAGCATTTT.

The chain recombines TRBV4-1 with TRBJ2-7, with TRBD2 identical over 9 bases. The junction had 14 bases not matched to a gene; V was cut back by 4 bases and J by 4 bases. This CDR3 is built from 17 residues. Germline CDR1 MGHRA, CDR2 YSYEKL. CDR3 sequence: CASSLREGREGMYEQYF. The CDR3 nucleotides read TGCGCCAGCAGCCTACGGGAGGGGCGGGAGGGCATGTACGAGCAGTACTTC.

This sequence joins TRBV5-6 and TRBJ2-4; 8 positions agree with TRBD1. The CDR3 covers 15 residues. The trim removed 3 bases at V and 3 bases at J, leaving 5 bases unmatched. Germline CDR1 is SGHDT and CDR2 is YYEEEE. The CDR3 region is CASSSRGRDKNIQYF. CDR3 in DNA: TGTGCCAGCAGCTCCAGGGGGCGTGACAAAAACATTCAGTACTTC.

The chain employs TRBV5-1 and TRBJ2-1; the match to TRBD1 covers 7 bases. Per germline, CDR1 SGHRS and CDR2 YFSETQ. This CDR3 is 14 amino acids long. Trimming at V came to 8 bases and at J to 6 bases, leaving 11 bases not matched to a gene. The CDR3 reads CASKKTGSLNEQFF. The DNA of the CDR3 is TGCGCCAGTAAAAAGACAGGGAGTCTCAATGAGCAGTTCTTC.

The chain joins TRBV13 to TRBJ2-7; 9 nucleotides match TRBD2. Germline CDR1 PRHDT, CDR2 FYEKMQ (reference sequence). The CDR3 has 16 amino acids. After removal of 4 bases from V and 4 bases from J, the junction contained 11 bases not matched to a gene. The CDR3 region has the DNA TGTGCCAGCAGCTCCCAGCTCGGTAGCGGGAGATACGAGCAGTACTTC. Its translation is CASSSQLGSGRYEQYF.

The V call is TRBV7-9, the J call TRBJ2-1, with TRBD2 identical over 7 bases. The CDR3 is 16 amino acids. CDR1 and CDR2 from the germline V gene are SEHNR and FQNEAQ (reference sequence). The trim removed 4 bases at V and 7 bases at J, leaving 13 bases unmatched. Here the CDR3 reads CASSSPNRREWNEQFF. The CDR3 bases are TGTGCCAGCAGCTCTCCTAATAGGCGGGAGTGGAATGAGCAGTTCTTC.

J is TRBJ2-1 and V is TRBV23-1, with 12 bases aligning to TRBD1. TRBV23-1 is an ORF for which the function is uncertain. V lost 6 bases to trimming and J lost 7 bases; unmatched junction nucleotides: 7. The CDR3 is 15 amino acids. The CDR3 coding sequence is TGCGCCAGCAGGGGGGGGACAGGGGGCAGGAATGAGCAGTTCTTC. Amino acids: CASRGGTGGRNEQFF.

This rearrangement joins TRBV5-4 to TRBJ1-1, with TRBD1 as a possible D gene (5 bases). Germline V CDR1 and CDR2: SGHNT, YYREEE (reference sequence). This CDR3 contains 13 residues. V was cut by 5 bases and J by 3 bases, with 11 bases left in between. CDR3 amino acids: CASRGPGDTEAFF. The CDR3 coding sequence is TGTGCCAGCAGGGGACCGGGGGACACTGAAGCTTTCTTT.

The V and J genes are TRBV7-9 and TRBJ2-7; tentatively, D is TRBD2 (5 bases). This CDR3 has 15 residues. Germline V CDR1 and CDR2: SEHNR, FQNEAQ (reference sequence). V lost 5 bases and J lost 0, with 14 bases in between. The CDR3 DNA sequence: TGTGCCAGCAGCCCAGAGGGCGGTAGCTCCTACGAGCAGTACTTC. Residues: CASSPEGGSSYEQYF.

The CDR3 region is CASSFGQGRTEAFF. The CDR3 bases are TGTGCCAGCAGCTTCGGGCAGGGTCGAACTGAAGCTTTCTTT. The chain employs TRBV7-6 and TRBJ1-1, with a weak D call TRBD1 (5 bases). V was pared by 3 bases and J by 5 bases, with 13 bases between. The CDR3 extends over 14 amino acids. Germline CDR1 is SGHVS and CDR2 is FNYEAQ.

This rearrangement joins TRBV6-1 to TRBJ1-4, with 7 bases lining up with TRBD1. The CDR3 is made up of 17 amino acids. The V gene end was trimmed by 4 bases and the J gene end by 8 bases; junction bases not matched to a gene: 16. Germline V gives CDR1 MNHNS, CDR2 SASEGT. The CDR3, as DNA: TGTGCCAGCAGTGCTAACCTTCCGGGACAGAGGGACGAAAAACTGTTTTTT. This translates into CASSANLPGQRDEKLFF.

This CDR3 is CASSKSSGEETQYF. Written as DNA, the CDR3 is TGTGCCAGCAGCAAAAGCAGCGGAGAAGAGACCCAGTACTTC. The chain combines TRBV21-1 with TRBJ2-5; TRBD2 is the table's D call and was not checked against the DNA. TRBV21-1 is flagged as a pseudogene. CDR3 length: 14 residues.

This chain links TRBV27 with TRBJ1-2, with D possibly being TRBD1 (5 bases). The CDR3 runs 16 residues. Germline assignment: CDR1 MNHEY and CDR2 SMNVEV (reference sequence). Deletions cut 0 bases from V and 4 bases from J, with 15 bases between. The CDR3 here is CASSLSLGSQGYGYTF. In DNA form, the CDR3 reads TGTGCCAGCAGTTTATCGCTGGGGTCCCAGGGCTATGGCTACACCTTC.

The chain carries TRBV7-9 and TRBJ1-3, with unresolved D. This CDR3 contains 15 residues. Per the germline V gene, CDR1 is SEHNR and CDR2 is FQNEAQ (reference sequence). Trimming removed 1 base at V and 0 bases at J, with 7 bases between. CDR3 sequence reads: CASSLVGSSGNTIYF. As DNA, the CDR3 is TGTGCCAGCAGCTTAGTGGGGAGCTCTGGAAACACCATATATTTT.

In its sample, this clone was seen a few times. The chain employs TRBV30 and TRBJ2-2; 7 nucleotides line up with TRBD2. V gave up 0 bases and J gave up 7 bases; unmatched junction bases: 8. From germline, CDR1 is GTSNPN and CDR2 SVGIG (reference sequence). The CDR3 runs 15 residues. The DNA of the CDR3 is TGTGCCTGGAGTGTTTTGGGGACTATGAGCGGGGAGCTGTTTTTT. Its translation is CAWSVLGTMSGELFF. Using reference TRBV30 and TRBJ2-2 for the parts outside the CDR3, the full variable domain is SQTIHQWPATLVQPVGSPLSLECTVEGTSNPNLYWYRQAAGRGLQLLFYSVGIGQISSEVPQNLSASRPQDRQFILSSKKLLLSDSGFYLCAWSVLGTMSGELFFGEGSRLTVL.

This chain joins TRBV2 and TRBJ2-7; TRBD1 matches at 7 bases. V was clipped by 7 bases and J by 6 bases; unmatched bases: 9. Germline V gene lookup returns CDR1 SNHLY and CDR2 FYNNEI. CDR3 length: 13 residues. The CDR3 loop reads CASKKTGFSEQYF. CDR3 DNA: TGTGCCAGCAAAAAGACAGGGTTCTCCGAGCAGTACTTC. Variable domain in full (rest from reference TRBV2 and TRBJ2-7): EPEVTQTPSHQVTQMGQEVILRCVPISNHLYFYWYRQILGQKVEFLVSFYNNEISEKSEIFDDQFSVERPDGSNFTLKIRSTKLEDSAMYFCASKKTGFSEQYFGPGTRLTVT.

The CDR3 protein is CASSRQGGEAFF. CDR3 bases: TGCGCCAGCAGCCGACAGGGAGGTGAGGCTTTCTTT. V usage is TRBV4-1 and J usage is TRBJ1-1; 7 bases align to TRBD1. Germline CDR1 reads MGHRA; CDR2 reads YSYEKL. The CDR3 has 12 residues. The V segment lost 4 bases and the J segment 11 bases; nucleotides outside the gene matches: 7.

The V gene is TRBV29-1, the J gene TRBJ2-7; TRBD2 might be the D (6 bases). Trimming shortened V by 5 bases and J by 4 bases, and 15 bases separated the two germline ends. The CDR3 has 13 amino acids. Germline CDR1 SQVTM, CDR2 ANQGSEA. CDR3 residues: CSVPRLASYEQYF. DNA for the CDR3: TGCAGCGTTCCCCGGCTAGCGTCATACGAGCAGTACTTC.

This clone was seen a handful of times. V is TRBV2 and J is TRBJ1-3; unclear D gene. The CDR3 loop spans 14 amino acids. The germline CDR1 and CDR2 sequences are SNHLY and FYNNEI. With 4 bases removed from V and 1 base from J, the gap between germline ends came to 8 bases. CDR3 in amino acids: CASSGRESGNTIYF. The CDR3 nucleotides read TGTGCCAGCAGTGGCCGGGAATCTGGAAACACCATATATTTT.

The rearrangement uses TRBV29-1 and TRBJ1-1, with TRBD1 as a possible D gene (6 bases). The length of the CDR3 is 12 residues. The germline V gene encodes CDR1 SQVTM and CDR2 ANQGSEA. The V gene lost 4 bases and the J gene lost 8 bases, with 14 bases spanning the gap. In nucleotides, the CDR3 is TGCAGCGTTGTTTCCGGGACATTGGAAGCTTTCTTT. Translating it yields CSVVSGTLEAFF.